The T cell receptor (beta chain) under discussion was sequenced for a study of blood T cell repertoires in COVID-19. In the study overall: Donors in the United States, Italy and Spain gave samples during acute or convalescent COVID-19. From T cells, B-cell-depleted T cells, or PBMCs came the material, which was cDNA or gDNA.

The CDR3 runs 14 residues. Per the germline V gene, CDR1 is SNHLY and CDR2 is FYNNEI. Germline trimming cut 6 bases from V and 5 bases from J; bases unmatched to any gene: 8. Membership in each cohort depended on participant-reported clinical history. Cohort 3 recovery required two negative PCRs, clearance, or symptom resolution. The protocol was immunoSEQ multiplex PCR, while the TCRdb copy is restricted to in-frame clones and leaves out a portion. The sample holds fewer than 300,000 clones; 75% to 90% are singletons and the top ten take about 9.3%. The receptor was isolated from a man aged 35 to 55 who had recovered from COVID-19. Input material: PBMCs or T cells enriched from blood (not recorded which). The chain links TRBV2 to TRBJ2-5; 8 nucleotides agree with TRBD1. As DNA, the CDR3 is TGTGCCAGCAGGGACGACAGGGGTCGGGAGACCCAGTACTTC. This gives the protein CASRDDRGRETQYF.